This T cell receptor (beta chain) was profiled in a study of molecular identifiers for immune sequencing clone quantification (dated by TCRdb to 2016 to 2019). In the study overall: For a replicate experiment, RNA from approximately 20,000 or 100,000 naive CD8 T cells was divided into five aliquots, and four of the five aliquots were sequenced. The study was a methods study using CD8 T cells to benchmark molecular-identifier clustering-based TCR repertoire sequencing (MIDCIRS) and TCR RNA copy counting. General conclusions and limits of the study: Spiked-in Jurkat TCR RNA equivalent to a single cell was reported to be detectable even among over 800,000 naive CD8 T cells. Highly expanded clone sizes could be underestimated if identical TCR molecules share a barcode. When barcode sub-clustering was omitted, TCR diversity was inflated by chimeric consensus sequences, with chimeras reaching as high as 47%. About three recovered TCR RNA copies per cell were obtained by modeling, versus roughly 10 by digital PCR, implying a capture efficiency of 30% to 35%. The naive libraries included spiked-in Jurkat TCR RNA (around 10 copies' worth), and this RNA is not part of the donor repertoire. In CMV-specific effector cells, clones with more than 20 RNA copies contained over 98% of molecules, whereas in naive cells such clones contained under 1% of molecules.

Library creation used PCR. The instrument was a NextSeq 500. Preparation of bulk TCR libraries followed a previously described approach, with the TCR primers listed in Table S5. Purification of total RNA was performed with the Qiagen AllPrep DNA/RNA kit. Reads from multiple sequencing runs of the same library were pooled before analysis. Per the authors' processing: Only reads with exact TCR constant sequence were kept, trimmed to 150 nt, and grouped by their 12-nt molecular barcodes. Within each barcode group, reads were sub-clustered at a 15% Levenshtein threshold, and quality-weighted consensus sequences were built per RNA molecule. Non-functional sequences were discarded, and so were lower-count sequences lying one edit away from another sequence. On the basis of fitting two negative binomial distributions, barcode sub-clusters with fewer than 20% of the maximum read count were discarded. The public sequencing data were trimmed at Q25 with fastp and processed into clonotypes with MiXCR by TCRdb, which kept only in-frame beta chains. Each entry is one CDR3 protein sequence, shown with its most common DNA and genes. Clone size and V and J calls follow TCRdb, not the original study. The sample table records about 320,000 distinct CDR3 sequences; roughly a quarter of these occur just once. The ten largest clones represent 0.74% of the sample.

Naive CD8 T cell libraries were made from roughly 18,000 to 920,000 sorted cells using 10%, 30% or 50% of purified RNA. Naive CD8 T cells, defined as CD8+CD4-CCR7+CD45RA+, were FACS-sorted into RLT Plus buffer on a BD FACSAria II. Detection sensitivity was tested by spiking Jurkat RNA equal to about 10 TCR copies' worth into samples containing about 18,000-1,000,000 naive CD8 T cells. Enrichment of CD8 T cells was done with RosetteSep CD8+ T Cell Enrichment Cocktail plus Ficoll-Paque, and ACK red cell lysis came afterward. Note on this clonotype: What antigen it recognizes has not been identified. Base qualities were left out, and no much larger clone turns up one base away.

V drops 0 bases and J drops 11 bases, leaving 14 bases in between. CDR1 and CDR2, looked up from the germline V gene (reference sequence), are LNHNV and YYDKDF. The CDR3 contains 14 residues, cysteine and phenylalanine counted. Of all the DNA, just the CDR3 is kept, 42 bases in frame from base 1. The specimen sequenced was naive CD8+ T cells from blood, with Jurkat cell RNA spiked in. The cell subset or site label of this sample denotes: FACS-sorted CD8+CD4-CCR7+CD45RA+ naive T cells. The sequence joins TRBV15 to TRBJ1-5, with an unclear D gene assignment. The sequence derives from a human donor in good health. Some libraries in this study had Jurkat cell RNA spiked in. The CDR3 reads as follows: CATSRDQISDTQHF. The DNA sequence is as follows: TGTGCCACCAGCAGAGATCAGATTTCCGATACCCAGCATTTT.